This is a list of T cell receptor beta chains from one sample in a study of T-cell memory formation after mild COVID-19. Using its own MiXCR run on the 5' RACE reads, TCRdb lists one record per CDR3 protein. Of about 190,000 distinct CDR3 sequences in the sample, roughly 27% were seen once. Sequencing used PBMCs or a T cell subset sorted from them (not recorded which). The receptors derive from an adult woman who had mild COVID-19 (a few samples of this study predate the infection). Cell type and time point are not known. CDR3s include the opening cysteine and the closing phenylalanine or tryptophan. Each record gives: V gene, D gene, J gene, clone size, CDR3 DNA, CDR3 protein. The D gene is left open where the match is weak. Clone size, where shown, is once, few, many, or a class for clones that have expanded.

>TRBV30|-|TRBJ1-1|-
TGTGCCTGGACAGAGAACATGAACACTGAAGCTTTCTTT
CAWTENMNTEAFF
>TRBV7-2|TRBD2|TRBJ2-3|few
TGTGCCAGCACGTTAATGGCTAGCGGGGGGGCAGATACGCAGTATTTT
CASTLMASGGADTQYF
>TRBV4-1|TRBD2|TRBJ2-3|few
TGCGCCAGCAGCCTCGAGGGCGGGAGACCTAGCACAGATACGCAGTATTTT
CASSLEGGRPSTDTQYF
>TRBV7-2|-|TRBJ2-2|-
TGTGCCAGCAGCTCCCTGGGGGGGGAGCTGTTTTTT
CASSSLGGELFF
>TRBV5-5|-|TRBJ2-7|-
TGTGCCAGCAGCTTGAGAGGGGCCGAGCAGTACTTC
CASSLRGAEQYF
>TRBV3-1|TRBD1|TRBJ1-2|-
TGTGCCAGCAGCCAAACACAGGGGAATGGCTACACCTTC
CASSQTQGNGYTF
>TRBV6-2/TRBV6-3|-|TRBJ2-2|-
TGTGCCAGCAGTTCCGTCCGAGGAGCGGCGAACACCGGGGAGCTGTTTTTT
CASSSVRGAANTGELFF
>TRBV28|TRBD1|TRBJ1-2|-
TGTGCCAGCAGGAACCTCCGGGACAGGACCTACTATGGCTACACCTTC
CASRNLRDRTYYGYTF
>TRBV20-1|TRBD1|TRBJ2-7|few
TGCAGTGCTTTGGGACAGGAGAGCTCCTACGAGCAGTACTTC
CSALGQESSYEQYF
>TRBV20-1|TRBD2|TRBJ2-7|-
TGCAGTGCTGCGATGACTAGCGGGTTTTACGAGCAGTACTTC
CSAAMTSGFYEQYF
>TRBV7-3|TRBD2|TRBJ2-3|-
TGTGCCAGCAGCTTAACCCCAGCGGGGGTAGGCACAGATACGCAGTATTTT
CASSLTPAGVGTDTQYF
>TRBV5-1|TRBD1|TRBJ2-7|-
TGCGCCAGCAGCTTGGCCCCGGGACAGGCTAGCTCCTACGAGCAGTACTTC
CASSLAPGQASSYEQYF
>TRBV29-1|TRBD1|TRBJ1-5|-
TGCAGCGTTGCCGGGGACAGACGAGATAGCAATCAGCCCCAGCATTTT
CSVAGDRRDSNQPQHF
>TRBV6-5|-|TRBJ1-1|few
TGTGCCAGCAGCCACGGGACTAACACTGAAGCTTTCTTT
CASSHGTNTEAFF
>TRBV5-1|-|TRBJ1-1|many
TGCGCCAGCACCTCCCTGTCGGGGGCCACTGAAGCTTTCTTT
CASTSLSGATEAFF
>TRBV4-3|TRBD1|TRBJ2-7|-
TGCGCCAGCAGCCAAGACACAGGGGGTTACGAGCAGTACTTC
CASSQDTGGYEQYF
>TRBV20-1|TRBD2|TRBJ2-3|-
TGCAGTGCGCTCCCTAGCGGGTCCTTCTCAGATACGCAGTATTTT
CSALPSGSFSDTQYF
>TRBV10-3|-|TRBJ1-2|few
TGTGCCATCAGTGAGTTTGCGTATGGCTACACCTTC
CAISEFAYGYTF